The next 26 T cell receptor beta chains were all read from a single sample in a study of cytomegalovirus exposure and HLA in healthy donors. Amplification used 60 Vbeta primers and 13 Jbeta primers. Data came from immunoSEQ multiplex PCR; TCRdb stores just in-frame clones and leaves some out. The data contain about 180,000 clones, roughly three quarters of them seen just once; the ten biggest clones take up 2% to 3%. Material: PBMCs. The receptors were sampled from a woman in her twenties or thirties in good health and CMV-seropositive.

This clone showed up just a few times. V gene TRBV18 combines with J gene TRBJ2-1; TRBD2 aligns across 9 bases. Trimming removed 3 bases from V and 1 base from J; junction bases left unmatched: 1. The CDR3 contains 15 residues. Germline-derived CDR1 and CDR2 are KGHSH and LQKENI. The CDR3 DNA reads TGTGCCAGCTCACCCAGCGGGGGGTCCTACAATGAGCAGTTCTTC. Its translation: CASSPSGGSYNEQFF.

V is TRBV5-1 and J is TRBJ2-3; TRBD2 matches 7 bases. The V gene's germline CDR1 is SGHRS and CDR2 YFSETQ. This CDR3 is built from 18 residues. The V segment lost 0 bases and the J segment 2 bases; nucleotides outside the gene matches: 12. CDR3 sequence: CASSLDRGVRRYTDTQYF. The CDR3 DNA follows: TGCGCCAGCAGCTTGGATCGGGGGGTCCGACGGTACACAGATACGCAGTATTTT.

This clone was recorded only once. A read error may produce the germline difference seen at one junction end. The chain links TRBV29-1 to TRBJ2-4; 7 positions agree with TRBD1. Germline CDR1 SQVTM, CDR2 ANQGSEA. There are 15 residues in the CDR3. CDR3: CSVATIDRAQNSQYF. CDR3 nucleotides: TGCAGCGTCGCCACGATAGACAGGGCCCAAAACAGTCAGTACTTC.

This chain connects TRBV5-1 to TRBJ2-3, with 7 positions matching TRBD1. Trimming cost V 4 bases and J 6 bases; bases outside gene matches: 8. CDR1 is SGHRS and CDR2 is YFSETQ in the germline V gene. This CDR3 spans 14 amino acids. The CDR3 sequence is CASSTLGQEDTQYF. The CDR3 DNA sequence: TGCGCCAGCAGCACCTTAGGACAGGAGGATACGCAGTATTTT. Combining the CDR3 with reference TRBV5-1 and TRBJ2-3 gives the whole variable domain KAGVTQTPRYLIKTRGQQVTLSCSPISGHRSVSWYQQTPGQGLQFLFEYFSETQRNKGNFPGRFSGRQFSNSRSEMNVSTLELGDSALYLCASSTLGQEDTQYFGPGTRLTVL.

The V gene is TRBV7-9, the J gene TRBJ2-7; possible D gene TRBD2, 7 bases. Germline loops: CDR1 SEHNR, CDR2 FQNEAQ (reference sequence). Trimming stripped 5 bases from V and 4 bases from J, with 15 bases between. CDR3 length: 14 amino acids. CDR3 nucleotides: TGTGCCAGCAGCCTTCGGGGGGCCGTATACGAGCAGTACTTC. Encoded protein: CASSLRGAVYEQYF.

The chain links TRBV11-3 to TRBJ2-7; D call uncertain. This CDR3 comprises 12 residues. The germline CDR1 and CDR2 sequences are SGHNT and YENEEA. The V end lost 1 base, the J end lost 3 bases, and 4 bases lay between the germline ends. CDR3 DNA sequence: TGTGCCAGCAGCTTAGTTAGCTACGAGCAGTACTTC. This translates into CASSLVSYEQYF.

The chain combines TRBV27 with TRBJ2-7; perhaps TRBD1 as D (6 bases). The CDR3 runs to 13 residues. Germline assignment: CDR1 MNHEY and CDR2 SMNVEV (reference sequence). V was pared by 4 bases and J by 4 bases, with 11 bases between. The CDR3 here is CASSSTTGYEQYF. In DNA form, the CDR3 reads TGTGCCAGCAGTTCGACGACAGGTTACGAGCAGTACTTC.

This CDR3 is CASSPPGTMNGYTF. As DNA, the CDR3 is TGTGCCAGCAGCCCCCCAGGGACAATGAATGGCTACACCTTC. The chain recombines TRBV14 with TRBJ1-2, with D perhaps matching TRBD1 (6 bases). There are 14 residues in the CDR3. Germline V gene lookup returns CDR1 SGHDN and CDR2 FVKESK. V was trimmed by 4 bases and J by 6 bases, leaving 15 bases between them.

V and J are TRBV21-1 and TRBJ1-4; TRBD1, as called in the table, went unchecked against the DNA. TRBV21-1 is a recognized pseudogene. This CDR3 spans 15 amino acids. The CDR3 DNA follows: TGTGCCAGCAGCAAAGTAACAGCAACTAATGAAAAACTGTTTTTT. As protein: CASSKVTATNEKLFF.

This clone was seen a single time. This chain joins TRBV19 and TRBJ2-7; the D gene is possibly TRBD1 (5 bases). The CDR3 is made up of 11 amino acids. Germline CDR1 and CDR2: LNHDA and SQIVND (reference sequence). The V and J ends lost 4 bases and 5 bases respectively, with 6 bases between them. The CDR3 DNA reads TGTGCCAGTAGTAAAGGGGACGAGCAGTACTTC. This translates into CASSKGDEQYF.

Here the CDR3 DNA reads TGTGCCAGCAGTTTCTCCGGGGGTAGCACAGATACGCAGTATTTT. This encodes CASSFSGGSTDTQYF. The chain uses TRBV6-5 and TRBJ2-3; possible D gene TRBD2, 6 bases. The germline V gene encodes CDR1 MNHEY and CDR2 SVGAGI. The CDR3 extends over 15 amino acids. The ends were cut back, 4 bases at V and 0 bases at J, with 11 bases in the middle.

The genes are TRBV5-1 and TRBJ2-5; possible D gene TRBD2, 7 bases. V was trimmed by 4 bases and J by 0 bases, leaving 16 bases between them. The CDR3 has 16 residues. Germline loops: CDR1 SGHRS, CDR2 YFSETQ. CDR3 amino acids: CASSPEGGGNQETQYF. The CDR3 DNA sequence: TGCGCCAGCAGCCCTGAGGGGGGGGGCAACCAAGAGACCCAGTACTTC. Full variable domain (remainder filled in from reference TRBV5-1 and TRBJ2-5): KAGVTQTPRYLIKTRGQQVTLSCSPISGHRSVSWYQQTPGQGLQFLFEYFSETQRNKGNFPGRFSGRQFSNSRSEMNVSTLELGDSALYLCASSPEGGGNQETQYFGPGTRLLVL.

The chain's CDR3 is CASSQIGTGNQPQHF. In nucleotides, the CDR3 is TGCGCCAGCAGCCAAATAGGGACAGGCAATCAGCCCCAGCATTTT. This chain joins TRBV10-2 and TRBJ1-5; 7 bases align to TRBD1. Looked up from germline, CDR1 is WSHSY and CDR2 is SAAADI. The CDR3 extends over 15 amino acids. The ends lost 6 bases at V and 2 bases at J; junction bases unmatched: 7.

CDR3 amino acids: CASSDTVNQPQHF. The CDR3 DNA reads as TGTGCCAGCAGTGACACAGTAAATCAGCCCCAGCATTTT. This rearrangement joins TRBV6-4 to TRBJ1-5, with D unclear. CDR1 MRHNA and CDR2 SNTAGT come from the germline V gene. Trimming cost V 2 bases and J 4 bases, with 6 bases left between them. CDR3 length: 13 amino acids.

V and J are TRBV7-2 and TRBJ1-2; 10 bases map to TRBD1. The CDR3 contains 19 residues. J lost 4 bases, V lost 5 bases, and 19 bases had no gene match. The V gene's germline CDR1 is SGHTA and CDR2 FQGNSA. In DNA form, the CDR3 reads TGTGCCAGCAGCCGTTCTAACAGACAGGGGGCCCCCCGCGCCTATGGCTACACCTTC. Protein sequence: CASSRSNRQGAPRAYGYTF.

The chain has TRBV6-5 and TRBJ2-7, with 10 nucleotides matching TRBD2. The trim removed 5 bases at V and 3 bases at J, leaving 7 bases unmatched. The CDR3 is made up of 15 amino acids. Germline V CDR1 and CDR2: MNHEY, SVGAGI. CDR3 bases: TGTGCCAGCAGTCAGGCGGGACTAGCGATCTACGAGCAGTACTTC. Translated: CASSQAGLAIYEQYF.

The rearrangement links TRBV9 to TRBJ1-2, with TRBD1 matching 10 bases. This CDR3 is 15 amino acids long. The V and J ends lost 0 bases and 8 bases, in that order; junction bases with no gene match: 7. The germline gives CDR1 SGDLS, CDR2 YYNGEE. CDR3 in amino acids: CASSVAGTGAGGYTF. The CDR3 DNA reads as TGTGCCAGCAGCGTAGCTGGGACAGGGGCGGGAGGCTACACCTTC.

The rearrangement links TRBV28 to TRBJ2-5; 14 positions match TRBD2. After removal of 4 bases from V and 4 bases from J, the junction contained 8 bases not matched to a gene. CDR3 length: 17 amino acids. The germline gives CDR1 MDHEN, CDR2 SYDVKM. The chain's CDR3 is CASSSLGLAGGLETQYF. As DNA, the CDR3 is TGTGCCAGCAGTTCTCTCGGACTAGCGGGGGGCCTAGAGACCCAGTACTTC.

V and J are TRBV5-1 and TRBJ2-5; 12 bases are shared with TRBD1. The CDR3 is 16 amino acids. The germline gives CDR1 SGHRS, CDR2 YFSETQ. Trimming took 6 bases from V and 7 from J; bases not matched to a gene: 13. The CDR3: CASTSSRDRGRGTQYF. The CDR3 nucleotides are TGCGCCAGCACAAGTTCCCGGGACAGGGGGCGGGGGACCCAGTACTTC.

This chain joins TRBV28 and TRBJ2-7, with 7 bases that match TRBD1. The CDR3 consists of 13 residues. Germline CDR1 is MDHEN and CDR2 is SYDVKM. V gave up 4 bases and J gave up 2 bases; unmatched junction bases: 2. The CDR3 sequence is CASSYRGPYEQYF. In nucleotides, the CDR3 is TGTGCCAGCAGTTACAGGGGCCCCTACGAGCAGTACTTC.

The chain combines TRBV6-4 with TRBJ2-5; 12 nucleotides align to TRBD2. V shed 7 bases, J shed 5 bases, and the junction held 14 bases outside the gene matches. This CDR3 has 17 amino acids. Germline assignment: CDR1 MRHNA and CDR2 SNTAGT. CDR3 nucleotide sequence: TGTGCCAGCACCCTACCTCCTAGCGGGGGGGCCCCGGAGACCCAGTACTTC. It specifies CASTLPPSGGAPETQYF.

The chain combines TRBV4-3 with TRBJ1-2; D is undetermined. V dropped 4 bases and J dropped 0 bases, with 9 bases sitting between them. The V gene's germline CDR1 is LGHNA and CDR2 YSLEER. The CDR3 loop spans 14 amino acids. The CDR3 nucleotides read TGCGCCAGCAGCCCCAGCCGGGCTAACTATGGCTACACCTTC. Protein sequence: CASSPSRANYGYTF.

CDR3 in DNA: TGCGCCAGCAGTGAGACCGGGACAGGGAAGGAGACCCAGTACTTC. It encodes CASSETGTGKETQYF. This chain joins TRBV10-1 and TRBJ2-5; TRBD1 agrees at 9 bases. The CDR3 runs to 15 residues. The junction had 6 bases not matched to a gene; V was cut back by 2 bases and J by 5 bases. The germline CDR1 and CDR2 sequences are WNHNN and SYGVQD (reference sequence).

The chain couples TRBV18 to TRBJ2-3, with 9 nucleotides matching TRBD2. Germline values: CDR1 KGHSH, CDR2 LQKENI. CDR3 length equals 16 residues. V shed 2 bases and J 3 bases; nucleotides not matched to a gene: 6. CDR3 protein: CASSPAGSGGTDTQYF. CDR3 in DNA: TGTGCCAGCTCACCAGCGGGTAGCGGGGGTACAGATACGCAGTATTTT.

The chain uses TRBV4-1 and TRBJ1-1; TRBD1 matches 7 bases. Losses at the gene ends were 0 bases for V and 0 bases for J; bases not matched to a gene: 4. Germline V gene sequence: CDR1 MGHRA, CDR2 YSYEKL. CDR3 length equals 16 residues. CDR3 sequence reads: CASSQDPGTVNTEAFF. The CDR3 nucleotides read TGCGCCAGCAGCCAAGACCCCGGGACAGTGAACACTGAAGCTTTCTTT.

The chain carries TRBV27 and TRBJ2-7, with 7 positions matching TRBD1. The junction had 10 bases not matched to a gene; V was cut back by 6 bases and J by 2 bases. From germline, CDR1 is MNHEY and CDR2 SMNVEV (reference sequence). There are 15 residues in the CDR3. CDR3 sequence reads: CASRRKGQAAYEQYF. In nucleotides, the CDR3 is TGTGCCAGCAGACGGAAAGGACAGGCCGCCTACGAGCAGTACTTC.